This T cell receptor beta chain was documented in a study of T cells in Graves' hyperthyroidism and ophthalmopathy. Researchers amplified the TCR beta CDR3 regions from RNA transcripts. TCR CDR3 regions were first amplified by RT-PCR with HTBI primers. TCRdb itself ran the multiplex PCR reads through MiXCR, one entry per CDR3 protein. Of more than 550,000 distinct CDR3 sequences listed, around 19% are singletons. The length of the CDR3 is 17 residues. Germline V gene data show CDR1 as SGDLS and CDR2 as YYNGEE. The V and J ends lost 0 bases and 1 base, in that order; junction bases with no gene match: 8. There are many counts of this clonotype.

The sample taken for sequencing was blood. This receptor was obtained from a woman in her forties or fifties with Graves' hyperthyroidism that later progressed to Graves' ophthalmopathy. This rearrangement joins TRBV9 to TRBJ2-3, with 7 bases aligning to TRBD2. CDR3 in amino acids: CASSVGVVAGGTDTQYF. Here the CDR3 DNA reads TGTGCCAGCAGCGTAGGGGTCGTGGCGGGAGGCACAGATACGCAGTATTTT.